This is a list of T cell receptor beta chains from one sample in a study of glioma-infiltrating T cells after dendritic cell vaccination. The assay was immunoSEQ multiplex PCR, and TCRdb's table has in-frame clones only and misses some. The profile shows approximately 91,000 clones, approximately 75% of them singletons. The specimen comprised blood, sampled after dendritic cell vaccination. The receptors here all came from a human donor with glioblastoma. The CDR3 runs from the conserved cysteine through the conserved F or W. A D gene is named only where the DNA matches it firmly. Clone size is stated in some rows and not others, as once, few, many or a class when expanded.

DNA: TGTGCCAGCTCACCGGGACAGCATCAGCCCCAGCATTTT
CDR3: CASSPGQHQPQHF
D: TRBD1
J: TRBJ1-5
size: NA
V: TRBV18
length: 13

DNA: TGTGCCAGTAGTCCCGGGACAGGGACAGATAGCAATCAGCCCCAGCATTTT
CDR3: CASSPGTGTDSNQPQHF
D: TRBD1
J: TRBJ1-5
size: once
V: TRBV19
length: 17

DNA: TGTGCCAGCAGCTTAGGGACAGGGGGGAACACCGGGGAGCTGTTTTTT
CDR3: CASSLGTGGNTGELFF
D: TRBD1
J: TRBJ2-2
size: NA
V: TRBV7-9
length: 16

DNA: TGTGCCAGCAGTGTAGTGGGACTCAGGGCGCCCAATGAGCAGTTCTTC
CDR3: CASSVVGLRAPNEQFF
D: NA
J: TRBJ2-1
size: NA
V: TRBV6-1
length: 16

DNA: TGTGCCAGCAGCTTTGCAGGGGCCCAAGAGACCCAGTACTTC
CDR3: CASSFAGAQETQYF
D: NA
J: TRBJ2-5
size: once
V: TRBV5-4
length: 14

DNA: TGTGCCAGCAGTTACTCGCGCACAGGGGGGATTAATGAGCAGTTCTTC
CDR3: CASSYSRTGGINEQFF
D: TRBD1
J: TRBJ2-1
size: NA
V: TRBV6-5
length: 16

DNA: TGTGCCAGCGCGCTAGCGGGGAGGGGGGACATTCAGTACTTC
CDR3: CASALAGRGDIQYF
D: TRBD2
J: TRBJ2-4
size: NA
V: TRBV9
length: 14

DNA: TGTGCCAGTAGACTTCCAACTAATGAAAAACTGTTTTTT
CDR3: CASRLPTNEKLFF
D: NA
J: TRBJ1-4
size: once
V: TRBV19
length: 13

DNA: TGTGCCAGCAGTGAAAAGGGCTGGGAGGGATTGAACACTGAAGCTTTCTTT
CDR3: CASSEKGWEGLNTEAFF
D: NA
J: TRBJ1-1
size: NA
V: TRBV6-1
length: 17

DNA: TGTGCCAGCAGTGTGGAGCTTAACTATGGCTACACCTTC
CDR3: CASSVELNYGYTF
D: NA
J: TRBJ1-2
size: NA
V: TRBV2
length: 13

DNA: TGTGCCAGCAGCTTAAGTGATGGAGTTAAGCAGTTCTTC
CDR3: CASSLSDGVKQFF
D: NA
J: TRBJ2-1
size: NA
V: TRBV7-3
length: 13

DNA: TGTGCCAGCAGCCCTCATACCGGGACAACCAATGAGCAGTTCTTC
CDR3: CASSPHTGTTNEQFF
D: NA
J: TRBJ2-1
size: NA
V: TRBV14
length: 15

DNA: TGTGCCAGCAGCTTAGAGCGGGGGCCGATGCAGTACTTC
CDR3: CASSLERGPMQYF
D: TRBD2
J: TRBJ2-7
size: NA
V: TRBV7-2
length: 13

DNA: TGTGCCAGCAGACAGATACCTCATGAGACCCAGTACTTC
CDR3: CASRQIPHETQYF
D: NA
J: TRBJ2-5
size: NA
V: TRBV6-1
length: 13